These 30 T cell receptor beta chains share one sample of origin, sequenced in a study of spatial heterogeneity in lung cancer (dated by TCRdb to between 2018 and 2021). Library generation was performed with 5' RACE. These reads were obtained on a NextSeq 500. TCRdb handled the public reads itself, with Q25 trimming in fastp and clone calling in MiXCR, and kept productive beta chains. Records with the same CDR3 protein are collapsed into one entry carrying the most frequent genes and DNA. A total of tens of thousands of distinct CDR3 sequences appear in this sample, approximately 20% of them only once. The ten largest clonotypes hold roughly 6.2% of the sample. The time point label for this specimen denotes: sample taken at primary tumor resection. TCR sequencing used whole RNA extracted from tumor and nontumor lung tissue, or from cryopreserved PBMC samples, without cell sorting. This specimen consisted of PBMCs, obtained at surgery. Receptors originate from a male donor with early-stage non-small cell lung cancer.

The V gene is TRBV19, the J gene TRBJ2-3; the match to TRBD2 covers 10 bases. CDR3 length: 15 amino acids. Germline CDR1 LNHDA, CDR2 SQIVND (reference sequence). V shed 2 bases, J shed 5 bases, and the junction held 4 bases outside the gene matches. The CDR3 here is CASSINLAGEDTQYF. CDR3 nucleotides: TGTGCCAGTAGTATAAATCTAGCGGGAGAAGATACGCAGTATTTT.

This clonotype was seen a handful of times. The chain employs TRBV5-1 and TRBJ1-1, with D unresolved. This CDR3 is 15 amino acids long. V was shortened by 0 bases and J by 0 bases, with 9 bases between the two germline ends. Germline loops: CDR1 SGHRS, CDR2 YFSETQ. The CDR3 is CASSLEQSMNTEAFF. DNA for the CDR3: TGCGCCAGCAGCTTGGAACAGTCCATGAACACTGAAGCTTTCTTT.

This clonotype was recorded many times. The CDR3 DNA follows: TGTGCCAGCAGCCCCGGCGGGCCCCGAGAGCAGTACTTC. This gives the protein CASSPGGPREQYF. This sequence joins TRBV12-3 or TRBV12-4 and TRBJ2-7, with D perhaps matching TRBD2 (5 bases). Trimming took off 6 bases at V and 7 bases at J, with 16 bases between the two ends. CDR3 length equals 13 residues.

Only a few counts were recorded for this clonotype. V gene TRBV18 combines with J gene TRBJ1-5; D gene ambiguous. CDR1 is KGHSH, CDR2 LQKENI, per germline. Trimming took off 1 base at V and 1 base at J, with 2 bases between the two ends. This CDR3 is 13 amino acids long. Here the CDR3 DNA reads TGTGCCAGCTCACCACAGAGCAATCAGCCCCAGCATTTT. Translation gives CASSPQSNQPQHF. Looking up the rest from reference TRBV18 and TRBJ1-5 gives the full variable domain: NAGVMQNPRHLVRRRGQEARLRCSPMKGHSHVYWYRQLPEEGLKFMVYLQKENIIDESGMPKERFSAEFPKEGPSILRIQQVVRGDSAAYFCASSPQSNQPQHFGDGTRLSIL.

This clonotype was counted a few times. The genes are TRBV27 and TRBJ2-2; D is uncertain. Trimming stripped 2 bases from V and 3 bases from J, with 4 bases between. Germline lookup yields CDR1 MNHEY and CDR2 SMNVEV (reference sequence). The CDR3 extends over 13 amino acids. CDR3 sequence reads: CASSLLDTGELFF. The CDR3 nucleotides read TGTGCCAGCAGTTTACTGGACACCGGGGAGCTGTTTTTT.

This rearrangement joins TRBV20-1 to TRBJ2-5, with D perhaps TRBD1 (5 bases). Germline CDR1 and CDR2: DFQATT and SNEGSKA (reference sequence). The CDR3 is made up of 11 amino acids. V was trimmed by 6 bases and J by 0 bases, leaving 5 bases between them. The CDR3 reads CSATDQETQYF. The CDR3, as DNA: TGCAGTGCGACAGACCAAGAGACCCAGTACTTC.

This rearrangement joins TRBV5-1 to TRBJ1-1; D not resolved. CDR1 and CDR2 (germline): SGHRS, YFSETQ. This CDR3 has 15 residues. Trimming pared 4 bases from V and 2 bases from J, leaving 15 bases between. Written as DNA, the CDR3 is TGCGCCAGCAGCCCTCGCGGCGGGTTTAACACTGAAGCTTTCTTT. Its translation is CASSPRGGFNTEAFF.

This clonotype has at least ten counts. This chain uses TRBV29-1 with TRBJ2-4; unclear D gene. Germline assignment: CDR1 SQVTM and CDR2 ANQGSEA. The CDR3 length is 13 residues. Trimming took 3 bases from V and 5 from J, leaving 11 bases between them. CDR3 in amino acids: CSVEGFSENIQYF. CDR3 nucleotide sequence: TGCAGCGTTGAGGGTTTTTCGGAAAACATTCAGTACTTC.

This clonotype was detected a few times. The J gene is TRBJ2-4, the V gene TRBV16; 10 bases match TRBD2. The CDR3 is made up of 14 amino acids. Germline CDR1 is KGHSY and CDR2 is FQNENV. V was pared by 2 bases and J by 7 bases, with 2 bases of the junction left unmatched. CDR3 sequence reads: CASSQEREGNIQYF. CDR3 nucleotides: TGTGCCAGCAGCCAAGAGCGGGAGGGGAACATTCAGTACTTC.

The gene calls are TRBV5-1 and TRBJ2-1, with 9 bases aligning to TRBD2. The germline CDR1 and CDR2 sequences are SGHRS and YFSETQ. V was pared by 4 bases and J by 6 bases, with 8 bases of the junction left unmatched. There are 15 residues in the CDR3. In DNA form, the CDR3 reads TGCGCCAGCAGCCTATCAGCGGGAGGCGGCAATGAGCAGTTCTTC. Its protein is CASSLSAGGGNEQFF.

V gene TRBV7-2 combines with J gene TRBJ1-6, with 7 bases lining up with TRBD1. The length of the CDR3 is 16 residues. J was trimmed by 14 bases and V by 0 bases; bases with no gene match: 13. Looked up from germline, CDR1 is SGHTA and CDR2 is FQGNSA. This CDR3 is CASSLAFGRGNIALHF. The DNA of the CDR3 is TGTGCCAGCAGCTTAGCCTTCGGCAGGGGGAATATAGCCCTCCACTTT.

This chain links TRBV20-1 with TRBJ2-7, with a weak D call TRBD2 (5 bases). CDR3 length: 14 residues. Trimming shortened V by 3 bases and J by 0 bases, and 12 bases separated the two germline ends. The germline gives CDR1 DFQATT, CDR2 SNEGSKA (reference sequence). The CDR3 reads CSASSGSHSYEQYF. The CDR3 bases are TGCAGTGCTAGCTCGGGGTCCCACTCCTACGAGCAGTACTTC.

Concerning this clonotype itself: Germline is not matched at one junction end, which may reflect a read error. The chain recombines TRBV7-7 with TRBJ2-1; 9 bases fit TRBD2. Germline V CDR1 and CDR2: SSHAT, FNYEAQ (reference sequence). The CDR3 sequence is 15 residues long. CDR3 amino acids: CASSLGRGGHNEQFF. As DNA, the CDR3 is TGTGCTAGCAGCTTAGGGCGGGGGGGCCACAATGAGCAGTTCTTC.

The chain has TRBV7-2 and TRBJ2-1; D assignment may be TRBD1 or TRBD2 (6 bases each). CDR1 and CDR2 (germline): SGHTA, FQGNSA. V was clipped by 1 base and J by 15 bases, with 13 bases between them. The CDR3 length is 12 residues. CDR3 protein: CASSLVRGPPFF. CDR3 sequence (DNA): TGTGCCAGCAGCTTAGTTCGGGGGCCACCGTTCTTC.

The chain is built from TRBV11-3 and TRBJ1-2, with TRBD1 matching 10 bases. Germline CDR1 reads SGHNT; CDR2 reads YENEEA. The CDR3 is made up of 15 amino acids. J lost 4 bases, V lost 5 bases, and 7 bases had no gene match. CDR3 amino acids: CASSLSGTGAYGYTF. CDR3 nucleotide sequence: TGTGCCAGCAGCCTCTCCGGGACAGGGGCCTATGGCTACACCTTC.

There are many counts of this clonotype. The genes are TRBV12-3 or TRBV12-4 and TRBJ1-2; D not resolved. The V end lost 3 bases, the J end lost 4 bases, and 15 bases lay between the germline ends. There are 15 residues in the CDR3. CDR3 residues: CASSFLGQSLYGYTF. The CDR3 nucleotides read TGTGCCAGCAGTTTCTTGGGCCAATCTCTCTATGGCTACACCTTC.

This clonotype was seen a handful of times. The rearrangement links TRBV7-2 to TRBJ2-1; 8 bases match TRBD1. Losses at the gene ends were 2 bases for V and 10 bases for J; bases not matched to a gene: 10. The germline gives CDR1 SGHTA, CDR2 FQGNSA. The CDR3 length is 15 residues. The chain's CDR3 is CASSLRTGLFREQFF. The CDR3 DNA sequence: TGTGCCAGCAGCTTACGGACAGGGTTGTTTAGAGAGCAGTTCTTC.

This clonotype was seen only a few times. This chain joins TRBV4-2 and TRBJ1-1, with 8 bases lining up with TRBD1. J gave up 2 bases and V 1 base, and 9 bases lay outside the gene matches. This CDR3 has 17 residues. Looked up from germline, CDR1 is LGHNA and CDR2 is YNFKEQ. CDR3: CASSQVTGGQGNTEAFF. CDR3 DNA: TGTGCCAGCAGCCAAGTCACGGGTGGACAGGGAAACACTGAAGCTTTCTTT.

The chain recombines TRBV7-9 with TRBJ2-3, with 9 bases that match TRBD2. The V and J ends lost 5 bases and 4 bases, in that order; junction bases with no gene match: 10. This CDR3 is built from 16 residues. Looked up from germline, CDR1 is SEHNR and CDR2 is FQNEAQ (reference sequence). CDR3 sequence: CASSTRTSEVADTQYF. The CDR3, as DNA: TGTGCCAGCAGCACTAGGACTAGCGAGGTTGCAGATACGCAGTATTTT.

J is TRBJ2-1 and V is TRBV7-6; D is uncertain. The CDR3 is made up of 15 amino acids. CDR1 and CDR2 (germline): SGHVS, FNYEAQ. Trimming left V 6 bases short and J 0 bases short, with 12 bases between. CDR3 loop: CASSSTESSYNEQFF. In DNA, the CDR3 is TGTGCCAGCAGTTCCACAGAGAGCTCCTACAATGAGCAGTTCTTC.

This clonotype was detected only a few times. The rearrangement joins TRBV7-2 to TRBJ2-2; 9 nucleotides agree with TRBD2. The CDR3 length is 17 residues. With V trimmed by 6 bases and J by 0 bases, 8 bases remained unmatched. Germline lookup yields CDR1 SGHTA and CDR2 FQGNSA. The CDR3 loop reads CASSLVASGANTGELFF. Here the CDR3 DNA reads TGTGCCAGCAGTCTAGTGGCTAGCGGGGCGAACACCGGGGAGCTGTTTTTT. The complete variable domain, with remaining parts taken from reference TRBV7-2 and TRBJ2-2, reads GAGVSQSPSNKVTEKGKDVELRCDPISGHTALYWYRQSLGQGLEFLIYFQGNSAPDKSGLPSDRFSAERTGGSVSTLTIQRTQQEDSAVYLCASSLVASGANTGELFFGEGSRLTVL.

This CDR3 is CASSQTGATNEKLFF. Written as DNA, the CDR3 is TGTGCCAGCAGTCAGACAGGAGCAACTAATGAAAAACTGTTTTTT. The chain has TRBV28 and TRBJ1-4; maybe TRBD1 (6 bases). V dropped 5 bases and J dropped 0 bases, with 10 bases sitting between them. CDR1 and CDR2 from the germline V gene are MDHEN and SYDVKM. This CDR3 contains 15 residues.

The CDR3, as DNA: TGCAGTGCTTTAGCGGGAGGGTCCTACGAGCAGTACTTC. It translates to CSALAGGSYEQYF. The chain has TRBV20-1 and TRBJ2-7; 11 bases match TRBD2. Germline assignment: CDR1 DFQATT and CDR2 SNEGSKA (reference sequence). This CDR3 has 13 amino acids. V was clipped by 5 bases and J by 1 base; unmatched bases: 1.

Concerning this clonotype itself: Since the CDR3 does not end with the conserved phenylalanine or tryptophan, this likely comes from a read error. This chain joins TRBV6-6 and TRBJ2-5; D is unclear. The CDR3 runs to 13 residues. V lost 4 bases to trimming and J lost 5 bases, with 11 bases between them. Looked up from germline, CDR1 is MNHNY and CDR2 is SVGAGI (reference sequence). CDR3 DNA sequence: TGTGCCAGCAGTTGGTCCTTAGGGGAGACCCAGTACTAC. Translation: CASSWSLGETQYY.

This clonotype was picked up a small number of times. The chain carries TRBV7-8 and TRBJ2-5; no clear D gene. CDR3 length equals 14 residues. CDR1 is SGHVS and CDR2 is FQNEAQ in the germline V gene. Trimming removed 1 base from V and 5 bases from J, with 11 bases in between. Here the CDR3 DNA reads TGTGCCAGCAGCTTAGTGGGCTTATCGGAGACCCAGTACTTC. It translates to CASSLVGLSETQYF.

This clonotype was counted only a few times. The gene calls are TRBV29-1 and TRBJ1-4, with D tentatively TRBD1 (5 bases). The CDR3 is 12 residues long. Between the trimmed V and J ends, which lost 5 bases and 7 bases, there was a span of 11 bases. CDR1 and CDR2 from the germline V gene are SQVTM and ANQGSEA. CDR3 residues: CSVQGRGEKLFF. For the CDR3, the DNA is TGCAGCGTTCAGGGTAGAGGTGAAAAACTGTTTTTT.

This clonotype was counted only a few times. The chain carries TRBV5-1 and TRBJ2-3; 8 bases fit TRBD2. Trimming at V came to 0 bases and at J to 3 bases, leaving 9 bases not matched to a gene. This CDR3 is built from 17 residues. Germline loops: CDR1 SGHRS, CDR2 YFSETQ. CDR3 residues: CASSLAGGLLGTDTQYF. CDR3 in DNA: TGCGCCAGCAGCTTGGCGGGGGGGCTTCTAGGAACAGATACGCAGTATTTT.

This sequence joins TRBV19 and TRBJ2-1; D unresolved. With 3 bases removed from V and 8 bases from J, the gap between germline ends came to 11 bases. CDR1 is LNHDA and CDR2 is SQIVND in the germline V gene (reference sequence). The CDR3 runs to 13 residues. CDR3 protein: CASSMIGRDEQFF. Written as DNA, the CDR3 is TGTGCCAGTAGTATGATAGGTAGGGATGAGCAGTTCTTC.

The rearrangement links TRBV3-1 to TRBJ1-6, with D tentatively TRBD1 (5 bases). V was cut by 8 bases and J by 9 bases, with 14 bases left in between. CDR1 is LGHDT and CDR2 is YNNKEL in the germline V gene (reference sequence). The CDR3 extends over 13 amino acids. This CDR3 is CASRGDWASPLHF. In DNA, the CDR3 is TGTGCCAGCCGCGGGGACTGGGCTTCACCCCTCCACTTT.

The chain joins TRBV27 to TRBJ2-1, with D possibly matching TRBD1 (5 bases). CDR1 is MNHEY and CDR2 is SMNVEV in the germline V gene (reference sequence). The CDR3 totals 13 residues. The V end was cut by 2 bases, the J end by 7 bases, with 9 bases between. The CDR3 here is CASSLGSGNEQFF. Here the CDR3 DNA reads TGTGCCAGCAGTTTAGGATCAGGGAATGAGCAGTTCTTC.